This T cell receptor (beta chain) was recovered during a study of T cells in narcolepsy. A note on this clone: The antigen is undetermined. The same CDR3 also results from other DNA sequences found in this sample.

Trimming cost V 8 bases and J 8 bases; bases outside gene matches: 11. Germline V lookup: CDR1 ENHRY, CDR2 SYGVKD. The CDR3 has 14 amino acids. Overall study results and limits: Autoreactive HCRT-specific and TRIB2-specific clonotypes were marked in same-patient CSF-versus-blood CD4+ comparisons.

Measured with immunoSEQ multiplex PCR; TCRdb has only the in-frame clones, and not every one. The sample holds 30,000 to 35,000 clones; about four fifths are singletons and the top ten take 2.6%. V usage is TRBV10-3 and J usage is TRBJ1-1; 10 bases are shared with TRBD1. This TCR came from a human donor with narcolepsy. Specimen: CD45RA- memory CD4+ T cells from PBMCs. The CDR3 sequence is CAIGGQGEGAEAFF. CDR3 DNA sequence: TGTGCCATCGGAGGACAGGGGGAGGGTGCCGAAGCTTTCTTT.